This is a list of T cell receptor beta chains from one sample in a study of OX40 agonist ivuxolimab in advanced cancers. Generated by immunoSEQ multiplex PCR, the TCRdb table keeps only in-frame clones and is missing some. The sample carries 55,000 to 70,000 clones, about 85% recorded once. This specimen consisted of CD4+ or CD8+ T cells sorted from blood, obtained in a trial of the OX40 agonist ivuxolimab. The receptors here all came from an adult with an advanced solid tumor such as melanoma, head and neck, liver or kidney cancer. CDR3s include the opening cysteine and the closing phenylalanine or tryptophan. Each record gives: J gene, V gene, CDR3 protein.

j_call: TRBJ1-1
v_call: TRBV18
cdr3_aa: CASSPTTGGNTEAFF

j_call: TRBJ1-1
v_call: TRBV5-1
cdr3_aa: CASSLRPNTEAFF

j_call: TRBJ1-1
v_call: TRBV11-2
cdr3_aa: CASSLVSMNTEAFF

j_call: TRBJ1-1
v_call: TRBV15
cdr3_aa: CATSIRTGAFEAFF

j_call: TRBJ2-2
v_call: TRBV13
cdr3_aa: CASSLGRGRFTGELFF

j_call: TRBJ1-2
v_call: TRBV29-1
cdr3_aa: CSVESGLYGYTF

j_call: TRBJ1-1
v_call: TRBV28
cdr3_aa: CASSLARVAAFF

j_call: TRBJ2-7
v_call: TRBV5-6
cdr3_aa: CASSLPSPGDEQYF

j_call: TRBJ2-5
v_call: TRBV6-6
cdr3_aa: CASSFQETQYF

j_call: TRBJ2-3
v_call: TRBV5-1
cdr3_aa: CASSREWEGLDTQYF

j_call: TRBJ2-3
v_call: TRBV7-2
cdr3_aa: CASSLRLPRTDTQYF

j_call: TRBJ2-2
v_call: TRBV29-1
cdr3_aa: CSVDRQSGELFF

j_call: TRBJ1-1
v_call: TRBV27
cdr3_aa: CASGGTGGKTEAFF

j_call: TRBJ1-3
v_call: TRBV6-6
cdr3_aa: CASSQGLSGNTIYF

j_call: TRBJ2-7
v_call: TRBV27
cdr3_aa: CASSSRSGAYEQYF

j_call: TRBJ2-6
v_call: TRBV14
cdr3_aa: CASSQGSGTGRSGANVLTF

j_call: TRBJ1-6
v_call: TRBV11-1
cdr3_aa: CASSLAWGSPLHF

j_call: TRBJ2-2
v_call: TRBV9
cdr3_aa: CASSVVLTGELFF

j_call: TRBJ2-2
v_call: TRBV19
cdr3_aa: CASASLRSNTGELFF

j_call: TRBJ2-7
v_call: TRBV11-1
cdr3_aa: CASSLAPTGIREQYF

j_call: TRBJ2-2
v_call: TRBV18
cdr3_aa: CASSPTGQAGQAGELFF

j_call: TRBJ1-6
v_call: TRBV18
cdr3_aa: CASSPNRVGYNSPLHF

j_call: TRBJ1-5
v_call: TRBV5-1
cdr3_aa: CASSLGGISNQPQHF

j_call: TRBJ2-3
v_call: TRBV4-2
cdr3_aa: CASSQDNKAGGTDTQYF

j_call: TRBJ2-3
v_call: TRBV7-2
cdr3_aa: CASRLQGVRTDTQYF

j_call: TRBJ1-5
v_call: TRBV7-2
cdr3_aa: CASSLAGQGTNQPQHF

j_call: TRBJ1-6
v_call: TRBV27
cdr3_aa: CASSHVGGFNSPLHF

j_call: TRBJ2-1
v_call: TRBV7-3
cdr3_aa: CASSKGEAYNEQFF

j_call: TRBJ2-5
v_call: TRBV12-2
cdr3_aa: CASRTQATGGWEETQYF

j_call: TRBJ2-3
v_call: TRBV6-6
cdr3_aa: CASYRDGSTDTQYF

j_call: TRBJ1-4
v_call: TRBV18
cdr3_aa: CASSPRGGELFF

j_call: TRBJ1-3
v_call: TRBV29-1
cdr3_aa: CSVQSGNTIYF

j_call: TRBJ1-3
v_call: TRBV7-9
cdr3_aa: CASSASGNTIYF

j_call: TRBJ2-5
v_call: TRBV11-2
cdr3_aa: CASSPPLRLNRRETQYF

j_call: TRBJ2-5
v_call: TRBV19
cdr3_aa: CASAFGQGETQYF

j_call: TRBJ2-3
v_call: TRBV28
cdr3_aa: CASNRGGEGTDTQYF

j_call: TRBJ2-5
v_call: TRBV7-9
cdr3_aa: CASSLVGLAVRETQYF

j_call: TRBJ1-2
v_call: TRBV18
cdr3_aa: CASSPWENGYTF

j_call: TRBJ1-5
v_call: TRBV7-8
cdr3_aa: CASSARRGQPQHF

j_call: TRBJ2-1
v_call: TRBV5-1
cdr3_aa: CASSFTLGLGNEQFF

j_call: TRBJ2-5
v_call: TRBV5-7
cdr3_aa: CAGSWGLAGGPKTQYF

j_call: TRBJ2-7
v_call: TRBV7-3
cdr3_aa: CASSLPHHEQYF

j_call: TRBJ1-3
v_call: TRBV6-5
cdr3_aa: CASSRQFGNTIYF

j_call: TRBJ2-3
v_call: TRBV21-1
cdr3_aa: CASKTVSTDTQYF

j_call: TRBJ1-1
v_call: TRBV4-1
cdr3_aa: CASSPNRAANTEAFF

j_call: TRBJ1-4
v_call: TRBV25-1
cdr3_aa: CASSEGLTGREKLFF

j_call: TRBJ1-1
v_call: TRBV19
cdr3_aa: CATTPEGAGTEAFF

j_call: TRBJ2-5
v_call: TRBV5-1
cdr3_aa: CASSPSNAETQYF

j_call: TRBJ2-1
v_call: TRBV5-6
cdr3_aa: CASSQNSGLARANEQFF

j_call: TRBJ1-6
v_call: TRBV27
cdr3_aa: CASHVPGKPLHF

j_call: TRBJ1-1
v_call: TRBV2
cdr3_aa: CASAELLNTEAFF

j_call: TRBJ2-1
v_call: TRBV7-9
cdr3_aa: CASSLAQRGAGEQFF

j_call: TRBJ1-5
v_call: TRBV6-6
cdr3_aa: CASVQGVNQPQHF

j_call: TRBJ1-4
v_call: TRBV11-1
cdr3_aa: CASSLAWDSNEKLFF

j_call: TRBJ1-1
v_call: TRBV6-5
cdr3_aa: CASSYSTGNTEAFF

j_call: TRBJ2-7
v_call: TRBV4-3
cdr3_aa: CASSQTIGTGPRSYEQYF

j_call: TRBJ2-5
v_call: TRBV5-4
cdr3_aa: CASSFWALETQYF

j_call: TRBJ2-5
v_call: TRBV29-1
cdr3_aa: CSVLAGEETQYF

j_call: TRBJ1-1
v_call: TRBV5-6
cdr3_aa: CASSLVSGRTEAFF